This T cell receptor beta chain was captured by sequencing in a study of T cell responses to AZD1222 COVID-19 vaccine. Study background: Recipients boosted at about 4 weeks or about 12 weeks are pooled.

Of note for this clone: Its antigen is undetermined.

Germline V gene data show CDR1 as MDHEN and CDR2 as SYDVKM. The CDR3 is made up of 12 amino acids. V dropped 2 bases and J dropped 5 bases, with 5 bases sitting between them. Assay used: immunoSEQ multiplex PCR; TCRdb lists only in-frame clones, some missing. The table has 130,000 or so clones, 70% to 90% seen once. Study-wide results and caveats: Baseline seropositivity occurred in only six or seven AZD1222 recipients. In a largely white British group with more females than males, clonal diversity was possibly underestimated. Spike-specific TCR breadth and depth were elevated following two AZD1222 doses.

The starting material was peripheral blood, obtained on day 0 of AZD1222 vaccination. The gene calls are TRBV28 and TRBJ2-3; D uncertain. This TCR came from an adult in good health. Written as DNA, the CDR3 is TGTGCCAGCAGTTTACGGGTAGATACGCAGTATTTT. It encodes CASSLRVDTQYF.